This is a list of T cell receptor beta chains from one sample in a study of identical twins. A single record per CDR3 protein comes from TCRdb applying MiXCR to the 5' RACE reads. The data contain approximately 230,000 distinct CDR3 sequences, roughly 7.1% of them singletons. These same data were also listed under a study on T cells expressing NK-cell markers.

The sequenced sample consisted of CD8+ T cells sorted from blood. The receptors come from a woman between 18 and 29 years old in good health. Both conserved end residues are part of each CDR3. Each record gives: CDR3 protein, CDR3 DNA, D gene, CDR3 length, J gene, clone size, V gene. D genes are given only for firm matches. Clone size is shown for a subset of rows, as once, few, many or a class of expanded clone.

CSVESGQGLEAFF,TGCAGCGTTGAATCGGGCCAGGGGCTTGAAGCTTTCTTT,.,13,TRBJ1-1,many,TRBV29-1
CASSLFAGGSYEQYF,TGTGCCAGCAGCTTGTTTGCAGGGGGGTCCTACGAGCAGTACTTC,.,15,TRBJ2-7,.,TRBV5-5
CASRKGGPSYNEQFF,TGTGCCAGCCGGAAAGGGGGCCCCTCCTACAATGAGCAGTTCTTC,TRBD1,15,TRBJ2-1,.,TRBV27
CSVVGPMNTGELFF,TGCAGCGTTGTAGGGCCTATGAACACCGGGGAGCTGTTTTTT,.,14,TRBJ2-2,many,TRBV29-1
CASSSQHNEQFF,TGTGCCAGCAGCTCACAGCACAATGAGCAGTTCTTC,.,12,TRBJ2-1,many,TRBV5-6
CASSQIGEAFF,TGTGCCAGCAGCCAAATTGGGGAAGCTTTCTTT,.,11,TRBJ1-1,many,TRBV3-1
CASSQAARGTGELFF,TGCGCCAGCAGCCAAGCAGCGAGGGGCACCGGGGAGCTGTTTTTT,.,15,TRBJ2-2,.,TRBV4-3
CASSFDGDTIYF,TGTGCCAGCAGTTTCGACGGGGACACCATATATTTT,.,12,TRBJ1-3,few,TRBV12-3/TRBV12-4
CASSVGTYGYTF,TGTGCCAGCAGCGTAGGGACCTATGGCTACACCTTC,.,12,TRBJ1-2,many,TRBV9
CSARDARGPNYEQYF,TGCAGTGCTAGAGATGCCCGGGGCCCCAACTACGAGCAGTACTTC,.,15,TRBJ2-7,.,TRBV20-1
CASSFRDYNEQFF,TGTGCCAGCAGTTTCAGAGACTACAATGAGCAGTTCTTC,.,13,TRBJ2-1,.,TRBV27
CASSLRDDEKLFF,TGTGCCAGCAGCTTAAGGGACGATGAAAAACTGTTTTTT,.,13,TRBJ1-4,.,TRBV7-9
CSVEASRYEQYF,TGCAGCGTTGAAGCTAGCCGGTACGAGCAGTACTTC,.,12,TRBJ2-7,few,TRBV29-1
CASTPWTNSYEQYF,TGTGCCAGCACCCCTTGGACTAATTCCTACGAGCAGTACTTC,.,14,TRBJ2-7,.,TRBV27
CASSEAGGRGNEKLFF,TGTGCCAGCAGTGAAGCGGGAGGCAGGGGAAATGAAAAACTGTTTTTT,.,16,TRBJ1-4,.,TRBV6-1